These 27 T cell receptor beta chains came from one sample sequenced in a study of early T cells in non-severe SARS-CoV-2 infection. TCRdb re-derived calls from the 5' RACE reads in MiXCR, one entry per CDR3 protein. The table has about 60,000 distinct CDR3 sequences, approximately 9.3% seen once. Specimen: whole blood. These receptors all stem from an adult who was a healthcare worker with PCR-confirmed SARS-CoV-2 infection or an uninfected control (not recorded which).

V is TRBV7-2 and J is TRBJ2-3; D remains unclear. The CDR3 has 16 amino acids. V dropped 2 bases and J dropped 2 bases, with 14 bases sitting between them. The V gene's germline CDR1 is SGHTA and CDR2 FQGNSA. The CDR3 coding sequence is TGTGCCAGCAGCTTAAATCAGGTTTTGTCCACAGATACGCAGTATTTT. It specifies CASSLNQVLSTDTQYF.

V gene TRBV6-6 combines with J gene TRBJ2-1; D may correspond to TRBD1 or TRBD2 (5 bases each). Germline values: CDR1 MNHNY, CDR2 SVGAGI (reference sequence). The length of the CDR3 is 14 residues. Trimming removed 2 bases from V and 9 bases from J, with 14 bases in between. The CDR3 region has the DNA TGTGCCAGCAGTTACGGGTCCTCTGGGGGTGAGCAGTTCTTC. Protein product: CASSYGSSGGEQFF.

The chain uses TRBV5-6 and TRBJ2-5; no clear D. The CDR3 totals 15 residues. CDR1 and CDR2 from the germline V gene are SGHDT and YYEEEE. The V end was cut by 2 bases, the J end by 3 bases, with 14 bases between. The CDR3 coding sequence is TGTGCCAGCAGCTTCCGATTGACCTCGAAAGAGACCCAGTACTTC. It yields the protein CASSFRLTSKETQYF. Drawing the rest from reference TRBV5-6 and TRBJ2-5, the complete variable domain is DAGVTQSPTHLIKTRGQQVTLRCSPKSGHDTVSWYQQALGQGPQFIFQYYEEEERQRGNFPDRFSGHQFPNYSSELNVNALLLGDSALYLCASSFRLTSKETQYFGPGTRLLVL.

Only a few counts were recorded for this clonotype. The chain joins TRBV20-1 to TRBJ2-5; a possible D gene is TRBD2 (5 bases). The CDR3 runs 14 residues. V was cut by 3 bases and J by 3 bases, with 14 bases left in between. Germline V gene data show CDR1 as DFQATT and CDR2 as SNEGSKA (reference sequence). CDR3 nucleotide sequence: TGCAGTGCTAGTTTCGTCCAGGAGGAAGAGACCCAGTACTTC. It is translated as CSASFVQEEETQYF.

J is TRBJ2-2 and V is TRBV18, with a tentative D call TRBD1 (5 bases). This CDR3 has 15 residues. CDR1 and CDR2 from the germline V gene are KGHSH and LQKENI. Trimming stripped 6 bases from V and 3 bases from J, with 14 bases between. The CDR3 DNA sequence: TGTGCCAGCTCGCAGGGATCAGGGTACACCGGGGAGCTGTTTTTT. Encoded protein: CASSQGSGYTGELFF.

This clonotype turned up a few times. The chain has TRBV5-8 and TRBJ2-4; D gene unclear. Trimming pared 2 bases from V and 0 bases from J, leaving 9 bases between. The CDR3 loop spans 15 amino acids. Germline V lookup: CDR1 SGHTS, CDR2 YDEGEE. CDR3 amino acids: CASSFVNVAKNIQYF. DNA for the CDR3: TGTGCCAGCAGCTTTGTCAACGTAGCCAAAAACATTCAGTACTTC.

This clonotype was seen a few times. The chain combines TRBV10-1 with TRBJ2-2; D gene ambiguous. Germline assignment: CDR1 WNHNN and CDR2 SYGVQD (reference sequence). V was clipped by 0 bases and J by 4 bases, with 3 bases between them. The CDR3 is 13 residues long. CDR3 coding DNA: TGCGCCAGCAGTGAGTCGGTCACCGGGGAGCTGTTTTTT. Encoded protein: CASSESVTGELFF.

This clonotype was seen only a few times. CDR3 bases: TGTGCCAGCAGCTCACGGTTGCGGTTCAGCACAGATACGCAGTATTTT. Translated: CASSSRLRFSTDTQYF. V gene TRBV7-2 combines with J gene TRBJ2-3; D remains ambiguous. CDR3 length equals 16 residues. The ends were cut back, 4 bases at V and 0 bases at J, with 14 bases in the middle. Per the germline V gene, CDR1 is SGHTA and CDR2 is FQGNSA.

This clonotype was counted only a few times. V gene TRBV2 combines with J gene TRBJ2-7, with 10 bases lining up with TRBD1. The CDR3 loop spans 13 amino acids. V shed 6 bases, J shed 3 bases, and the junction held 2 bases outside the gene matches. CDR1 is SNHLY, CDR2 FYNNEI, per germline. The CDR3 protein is CASSRDRGYEQYV. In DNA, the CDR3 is TGTGCCAGCAGCAGGGACAGGGGCTACGAGCAGTACGTC.

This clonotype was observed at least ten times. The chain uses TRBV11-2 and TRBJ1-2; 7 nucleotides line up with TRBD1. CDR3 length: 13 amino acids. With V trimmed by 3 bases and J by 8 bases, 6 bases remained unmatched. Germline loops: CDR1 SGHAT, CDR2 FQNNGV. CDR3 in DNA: TGTGCCAGCAGCTTGGGGGGACAGCTGGGCTACACCTTC. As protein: CASSLGGQLGYTF.

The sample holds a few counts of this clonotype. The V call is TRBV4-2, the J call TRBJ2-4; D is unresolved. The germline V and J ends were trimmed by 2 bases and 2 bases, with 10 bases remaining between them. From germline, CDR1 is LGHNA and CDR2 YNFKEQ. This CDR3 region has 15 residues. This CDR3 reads CASSQRRSPKNIQYF. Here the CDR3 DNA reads TGTGCCAGCAGCCAACGGCGGAGCCCCAAAAACATTCAGTACTTC.

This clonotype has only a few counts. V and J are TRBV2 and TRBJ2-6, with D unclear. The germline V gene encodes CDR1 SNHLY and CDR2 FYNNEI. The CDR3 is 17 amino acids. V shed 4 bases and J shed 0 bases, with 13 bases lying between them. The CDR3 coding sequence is TGTGCCAGCAGTGGGATCAGCAGAATCTCTGGGGCCAACGTCCTGACTTTC. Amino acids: CASSGISRISGANVLTF.

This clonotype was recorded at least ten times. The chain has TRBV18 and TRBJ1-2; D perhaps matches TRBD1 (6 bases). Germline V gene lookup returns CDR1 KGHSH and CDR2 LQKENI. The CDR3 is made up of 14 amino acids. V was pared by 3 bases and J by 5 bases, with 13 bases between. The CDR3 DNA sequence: TGTGCCAGCTCACCCGTGGCGGACAGTTATGGCTACACCTTC. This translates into CASSPVADSYGYTF.

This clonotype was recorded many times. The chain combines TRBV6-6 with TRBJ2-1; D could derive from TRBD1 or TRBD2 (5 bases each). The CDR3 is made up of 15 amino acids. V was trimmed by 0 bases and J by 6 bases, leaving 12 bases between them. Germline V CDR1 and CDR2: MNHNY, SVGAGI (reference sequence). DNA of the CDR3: TGTGCCAGCAGTTACTCGAGGGACGGTAGCAATGAGCAGTTCTTC. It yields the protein CASSYSRDGSNEQFF.

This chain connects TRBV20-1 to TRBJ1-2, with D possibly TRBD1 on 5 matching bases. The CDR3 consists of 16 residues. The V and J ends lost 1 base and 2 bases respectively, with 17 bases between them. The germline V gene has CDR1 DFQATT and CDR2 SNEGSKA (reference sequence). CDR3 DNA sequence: TGCAGTGCTAGAGGCTCCGGGACGGATAAAAACTATGGCTACACCTTC. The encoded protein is CSARGSGTDKNYGYTF.

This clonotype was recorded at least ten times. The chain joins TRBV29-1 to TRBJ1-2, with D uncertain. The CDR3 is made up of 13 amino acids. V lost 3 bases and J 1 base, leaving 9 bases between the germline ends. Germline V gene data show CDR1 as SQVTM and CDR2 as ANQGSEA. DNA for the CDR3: TGCAGCGTTGAGTCACCATTTAACTATGGCTACACCTTC. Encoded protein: CSVESPFNYGYTF.

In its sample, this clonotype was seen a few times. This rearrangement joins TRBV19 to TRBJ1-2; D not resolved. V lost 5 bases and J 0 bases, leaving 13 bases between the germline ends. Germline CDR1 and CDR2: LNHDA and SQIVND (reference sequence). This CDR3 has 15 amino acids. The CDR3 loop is CASSRTPGANYGYTF. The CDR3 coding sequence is TGTGCCAGTAGTCGGACCCCAGGAGCTAACTATGGCTACACCTTC.

This chain's CDR3 is CASSTLLAGALSISSYNEQFF. The CDR3 region has the DNA TGTGCCAGCAGCACTTTACTAGCGGGGGCCCTATCGATAAGCTCCTACAATGAGCAGTTCTTC. This chain uses TRBV21-1 with TRBJ2-1; TRBD2 was called by the table and not checked on the DNA. TRBV21-1 is a pseudogene. The CDR3 contains 21 residues.

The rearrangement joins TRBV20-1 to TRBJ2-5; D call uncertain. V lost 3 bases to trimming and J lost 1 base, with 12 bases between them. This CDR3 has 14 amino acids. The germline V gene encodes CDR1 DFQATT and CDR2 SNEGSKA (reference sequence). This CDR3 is CSARGVGPQETQYF. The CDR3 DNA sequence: TGCAGTGCTAGGGGTGTTGGTCCCCAAGAGACCCAGTACTTC.

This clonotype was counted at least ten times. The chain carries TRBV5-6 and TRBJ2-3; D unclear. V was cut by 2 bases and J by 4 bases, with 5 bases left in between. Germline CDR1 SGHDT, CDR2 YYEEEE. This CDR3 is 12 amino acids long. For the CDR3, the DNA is TGTGCCAGCAGCTTTGTCGCAGATACGCAGTATTTT. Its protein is CASSFVADTQYF.

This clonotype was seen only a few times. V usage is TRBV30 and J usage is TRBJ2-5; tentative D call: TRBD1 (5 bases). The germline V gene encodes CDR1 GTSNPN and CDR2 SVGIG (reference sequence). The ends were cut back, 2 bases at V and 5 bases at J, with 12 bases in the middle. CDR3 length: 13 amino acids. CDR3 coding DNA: TGTGCCTGGAGTCCACCAGGGCCGGAGACCCAGTACTTC. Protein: CAWSPPGPETQYF.

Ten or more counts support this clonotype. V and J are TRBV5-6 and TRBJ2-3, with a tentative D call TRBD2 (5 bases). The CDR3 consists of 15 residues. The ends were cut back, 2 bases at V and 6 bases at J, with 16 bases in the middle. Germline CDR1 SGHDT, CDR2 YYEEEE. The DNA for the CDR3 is TGTGCCAGCAGCTTCGAACTTATCCGGGGTGATACGCAGTATTTT. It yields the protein CASSFELIRGDTQYF.

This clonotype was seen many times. CDR3 in DNA: TGTGCCAGCTCACCAGCGGGAAGAAGCTCTGGAAACACCATATATTTT. Its translation: CASSPAGRSSGNTIYF. The chain uses TRBV18 and TRBJ1-3; D gene ambiguous. Trimming left V 2 bases short and J 0 bases short, with 11 bases between. This CDR3 contains 16 residues. CDR1 is KGHSH, CDR2 LQKENI, per germline.

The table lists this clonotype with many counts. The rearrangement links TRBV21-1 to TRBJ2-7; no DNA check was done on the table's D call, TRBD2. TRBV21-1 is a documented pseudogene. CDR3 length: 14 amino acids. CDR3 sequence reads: CASSKGTRLYEQYV. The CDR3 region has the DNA TGTGCCAGCAGCAAGGGGACTAGGCTTTACGAGCAGTACGTC.

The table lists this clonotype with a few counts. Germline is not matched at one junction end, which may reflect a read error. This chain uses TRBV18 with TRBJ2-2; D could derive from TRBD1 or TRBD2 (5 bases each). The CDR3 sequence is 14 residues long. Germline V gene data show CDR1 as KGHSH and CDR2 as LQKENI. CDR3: CASTPGPQAGELFF. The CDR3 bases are TGTGCCAGCACACCGGGACCCCAGGCCGGGGAGCTGTTTTTT.

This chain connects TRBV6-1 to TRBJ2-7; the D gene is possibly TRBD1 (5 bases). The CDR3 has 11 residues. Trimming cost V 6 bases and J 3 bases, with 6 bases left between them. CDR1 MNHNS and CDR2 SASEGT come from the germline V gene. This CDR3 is CASRTVYEQYV. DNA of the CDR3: TGTGCCAGCAGGACAGTCTACGAGCAGTACGTC.

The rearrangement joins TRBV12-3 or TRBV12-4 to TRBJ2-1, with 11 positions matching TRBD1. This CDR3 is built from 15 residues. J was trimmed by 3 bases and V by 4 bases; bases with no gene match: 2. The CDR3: CASSSGTGGYNEQFF. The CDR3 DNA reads TGTGCCAGCAGTTCCGGGACAGGGGGCTACAATGAGCAGTTCTTC.